These 6 T cell receptor beta chains were all obtained from the same sample, sequenced in a study of cytomegalovirus exposure and HLA in healthy donors. PCR used 60 Vbeta primers and 13 Jbeta primers. Clones were sequenced by immunoSEQ multiplex PCR, and TCRdb holds only the in-frame ones, with some missing. Found here are tens of thousands of clones, around 80% of them singletons; the top ten hold about 1.1%. Sequencing input: PBMCs. The receptors were sampled from a male donor in good health and CMV-seronegative.

The chain combines TRBV5-1 with TRBJ2-3, with TRBD2 matching 8 bases. Germline V gene data show CDR1 as SGHRS and CDR2 as YFSETQ. V gave up 2 bases and J gave up 6 bases; unmatched junction bases: 11. The CDR3 is 16 amino acids. Written as DNA, the CDR3 is TGCGCCAGCAGCTTTATGCGGGGGGTGGGCGACGATACGCAGTATTTT. Translated: CASSFMRGVGDDTQYF.

This clone was seen a few times. This chain joins TRBV5-1 and TRBJ1-4, with D unclear. CDR3 length: 16 residues. Per germline, CDR1 SGHRS and CDR2 YFSETQ. V lost 0 bases, J lost 3 bases, and 12 bases lay in between. CDR3 loop: CASSLGLEQSNEKLFF. The CDR3 bases are TGCGCCAGCAGCTTGGGCCTTGAACAGTCTAATGAAAAACTGTTTTTT.

The J gene is TRBJ2-7, the V gene TRBV27, with D unclear. V gave up 2 bases and J gave up 0 bases, with 5 bases separating them. Germline V gives CDR1 MNHEY, CDR2 SMNVEV (reference sequence). The CDR3 runs to 13 residues. The CDR3 reads CASSLGLSYEQYF. CDR3 coding DNA: TGTGCCAGCAGTTTAGGCCTCTCCTACGAGCAGTACTTC.

The chain combines TRBV5-1 with TRBJ2-7; 7 positions match TRBD1. The germline gives CDR1 SGHRS, CDR2 YFSETQ. The CDR3 length is 14 residues. The V and J ends lost 4 bases and 7 bases, in that order; junction bases with no gene match: 11. The CDR3 is CASSTGQAAAEQYF. Written as DNA, the CDR3 is TGCGCCAGCAGCACCGGACAGGCGGCGGCTGAGCAGTACTTC. The full variable domain, completed using reference TRBV5-1 and TRBJ2-7, is KAGVTQTPRYLIKTRGQQVTLSCSPISGHRSVSWYQQTPGQGLQFLFEYFSETQRNKGNFPGRFSGRQFSNSRSEMNVSTLELGDSALYLCASSTGQAAAEQYFGPGTRLTVT.

A note on this clone: Other DNA sequences in this specimen translate into the identical CDR3. CDR3 amino acids: CASSYSGGNTEAFF. CDR3 nucleotide sequence: TGTGCCAGCAGTTACTCGGGAGGGAACACTGAAGCTTTCTTT. The chain employs TRBV6-6 and TRBJ1-1; no definite D call. Germline loops: CDR1 MNHNY, CDR2 SVGAGI (reference sequence). CDR3 length equals 14 residues. Trimming took 0 bases from V and 1 from J, leaving 6 bases between them.

This clone has just one count. The chain links TRBV27 to TRBJ2-7, with 10 nucleotides matching TRBD2. V trimming: 4 bases; J trimming: 3 bases; junction bases outside the gene matches: 3. This CDR3 has 14 residues. Germline CDR1 reads MNHEY; CDR2 reads SMNVEV (reference sequence). This chain's CDR3 is CASSSLAGVYEQYF. The CDR3 nucleotides are TGTGCCAGCAGTTCTCTAGCGGGGGTCTACGAGCAGTACTTC.